The sequence of this T cell receptor (beta chain) was determined in a study of blood T cell repertoires in COVID-19. Study-wide context: From T cells, B-cell-depleted T cells, or PBMCs came the material, which was cDNA or gDNA.

Study processing details: Estimated nucleated cell counts came from reference gene primer amplification. TCRdb's copy holds only in-frame clones and misses some; the assay was immunoSEQ multiplex PCR. D and trimming were read from the DNA, whereas the V and J calls and clone size are those reported in that table. The table records about 180,000 clones, roughly 84% of them present only once. The V gene's germline CDR1 is MRHNA and CDR2 SNTAGT. The CDR3 has 14 amino acids. V shed 3 bases and J shed 0 bases, with 7 bases lying between them. This TCR came from a human donor with acute COVID-19. The donor label of this sample is uncertain. J is TRBJ2-3 and V is TRBV6-4, with a possible D match to TRBD1 (5 bases). The sequenced sample was PBMCs or T cells enriched from blood (not recorded which). In DNA, the CDR3 is TGTGCCAGCAGTGATAGGGGTAGCACAGATACGCAGTATTTT. Translated, it gives CASSDRGSTDTQYF.